The TCR beta chain under discussion was sequenced for a study of blood T cell repertoires in COVID-19. Study context: COVID-19 samples, acute and convalescent, were from the United States, Italy and Spain. Sources were T cells, B-cell-depleted T cells, or PBMCs; the material itself was cDNA or gDNA.

As processed by the authors: Cell counts per sample came from amplifying reference gene primers. Method: immunoSEQ multiplex PCR; TCRdb's copy keeps in-frame clones and lacks some. Clone size and the V and J calls come from that table; the DNA yielded D and trimming. The table shows about 170,000 clones, with 85% to 90% occurring only once. Source material: peripheral blood. The clonotype comes from a man between 18 and 29 years old with active or convalescent COVID-19.

The CDR3 here is CASRREGASEQYF. The CDR3 DNA reads TGTGCCAGTCGCCGGGAGGGGGCGAGTGAGCAGTACTTC. The chain has TRBV3-1 (or the pseudogene TRBV3-2) and TRBJ2-7; maybe TRBD2 (8 bases). V lost 9 bases and J 7 bases, leaving 19 bases between the germline ends. The CDR3 contains 13 residues. The germline V gene encodes CDR1 LGHDT and CDR2 YNNKEL (reference sequence).